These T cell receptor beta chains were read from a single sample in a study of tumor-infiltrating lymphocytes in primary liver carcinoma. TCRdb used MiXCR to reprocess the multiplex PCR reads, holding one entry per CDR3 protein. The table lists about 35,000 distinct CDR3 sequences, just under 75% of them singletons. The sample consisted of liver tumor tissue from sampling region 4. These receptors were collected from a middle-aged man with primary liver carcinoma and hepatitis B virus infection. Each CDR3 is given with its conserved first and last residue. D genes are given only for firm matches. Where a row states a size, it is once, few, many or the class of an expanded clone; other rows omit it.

CDR3 protein: CASGLTGGTNTQYF
CDR3 DNA: TGTGCCTCCGGCCTCACGGGAGGCACTAATACGCAGTATTTT
J gene: TRBJ2-3
D gene: TRBD2
V gene: TRBV30
clone size: NA

CDR3 protein: CASSFLVRNTGELFF
CDR3 DNA: TGTGCCAGCAGCTTTCTAGTGCGGAACACCGGGGAGCTGTTTTTT
J gene: TRBJ2-2
D gene: NA
V gene: TRBV7-9
clone size: NA

CDR3 protein: CASSLKTELFF
CDR3 DNA: TGTGCCAGCAGCCTAAAGACTGAGCTGTTTTTT
J gene: TRBJ2-2
D gene: NA
V gene: TRBV3-1
clone size: NA

CDR3 protein: CASGRGDYGYTF
CDR3 DNA: TGTGCCAGTGGACGCGGCGATTATGGCTACACCTTC
J gene: TRBJ1-2
D gene: NA
V gene: TRBV19
clone size: many

CDR3 protein: CASSRDSLFADTQYF
CDR3 DNA: TGTGCCAGCAGCCGGGACAGCTTGTTCGCAGATACGCAGTATTTT
J gene: TRBJ2-3
D gene: TRBD1
V gene: TRBV7-6
clone size: many

CDR3 protein: CTSTGQGTYGYIF
CDR3 DNA: TGTACCAGCACAGGACAGGGGACTTATGGCTACATCTTC
J gene: TRBJ1-2
D gene: TRBD1
V gene: TRBV6-1
clone size: NA

CDR3 protein: CASSLDLRGLMLVF
CDR3 DNA: TGTGCCAGCAGCTTAGATCTTAGGGGGCTCATGCTGGTTTTT
J gene: TRBJ1-4
D gene: TRBD1
V gene: TRBV11-2
clone size: NA

CDR3 protein: CASSDDNRVGDEQYF
CDR3 DNA: TGTGCCAGTAGTGACGATAACAGGGTCGGAGACGAGCAGTACTTC
J gene: TRBJ2-7
D gene: NA
V gene: TRBV19
clone size: many

CDR3 protein: CATLPDGTGTVIMNTEAFF
CDR3 DNA: TGTGCCACCCTCCCGGACGGTACAGGGACCGTGATCATGAACACTGAAGCTTTCTTT
J gene: TRBJ1-1
D gene: NA
V gene: TRBV28
clone size: NA

CDR3 protein: CASSLCIPGLPQNEQFF
CDR3 DNA: TGTGCCAGCAGCTTATGCATACCGGGACTCCCCCAGAATGAGCAGTTCTTC
J gene: TRBJ2-1
D gene: NA
V gene: TRBV11-3
clone size: NA

CDR3 protein: CTGSLGVSINEQFF
CDR3 DNA: TGTACCGGCAGCTTAGGCGTCTCGATCAATGAGCAGTTCTTC
J gene: TRBJ2-1
D gene: NA
V gene: TRBV11-3
clone size: NA

CDR3 protein: CASSPGGGGYVNEQFF
CDR3 DNA: TGTGCCAGCAGCCCCGGCGGAGGGGGCTATGTGAATGAGCAGTTCTTC
J gene: TRBJ2-1
D gene: NA
V gene: TRBV5-4
clone size: medium-sized

CDR3 protein: CSAPIGGLGEGANVLTF
CDR3 DNA: TGCAGTGCCCCTATAGGGGGGCTTGGGGAAGGGGCCAACGTCCTGACTTTC
J gene: TRBJ2-6
D gene: NA
V gene: TRBV20-1
clone size: many

CDR3 protein: CATSRARAQETQYF
CDR3 DNA: TGTGCCACCAGCAGAGCTAGAGCCCAAGAGACCCAGTACTTC
J gene: TRBJ2-5
D gene: NA
V gene: TRBV15
clone size: NA

CDR3 protein: CASSYSSIDYSYELYF
CDR3 DNA: TGTGCCAGCAGTTACTCGAGTATCGACTATTCCTACGAACTGTACTTC
J gene: TRBJ2-7
D gene: NA
V gene: TRBV6-2/TRBV6-3
clone size: NA

CDR3 protein: CASTRGTAINKPQHF
CDR3 DNA: TGTGCCAGCACACGGGGCACCGCAATAAACAAGCCCCAGCATTTT
J gene: TRBJ1-5
D gene: NA
V gene: TRBV12-3/TRBV12-4
clone size: NA

CDR3 protein: CTSSPPLTKNIQYF
CDR3 DNA: TGTACCAGCAGCCCCCCCCTAACTAAAAACATTCAGTACTTC
J gene: TRBJ2-4
D gene: NA
V gene: TRBV11-1
clone size: NA

CDR3 protein: CASSLRVRAHEQYF
CDR3 DNA: TGTGCCAGCAGCCTCCGTGTCAGGGCCCACGAACAGTACTTC
J gene: TRBJ2-7
D gene: NA
V gene: TRBV6-2/TRBV6-3
clone size: NA

CDR3 protein: CSARLLVSSYNEQFF
CDR3 DNA: TGCAGTGCAAGGCTACTGGTTAGCTCCTACAATGAGCAGTTCTTC
J gene: TRBJ2-1
D gene: NA
V gene: TRBV20-1
clone size: many

CDR3 protein: CAFSESIGYGHTF
CDR3 DNA: TGTGCCTTCAGTGAGTCTATAGGCTATGGCCACACCTTC
J gene: TRBJ1-2
D gene: NA
V gene: TRBV10-3
clone size: NA

CDR3 protein: CTSSQDASGRGANILTF
CDR3 DNA: TGCACCAGCAGCCAAGATGCGTCAGGGCGCGGGGCCAACATCCTGACTTTC
J gene: TRBJ2-6
D gene: NA
V gene: TRBV4-3
clone size: NA

CDR3 protein: CTSSLTLVSPLYF
CDR3 DNA: TGTACCAGCAGCCTGACACTGGTTTCACCCCTCTACTTT
J gene: TRBJ1-6
D gene: NA
V gene: TRBV11-1
clone size: NA

CDR3 protein: CASSPDAQDYNEQFF
CDR3 DNA: TGTGCCAGCTCCCCGGATGCTCAAGATTACAATGAGCAGTTCTTC
J gene: TRBJ2-1
D gene: NA
V gene: TRBV2
clone size: many

CDR3 protein: CANSAVAGWVNNDQLF
CDR3 DNA: TGTGCCAACAGTGCCGTAGCGGGATGGGTAAACAATGATCAGTTATTC
J gene: TRBJ2-1
D gene: TRBD2
V gene: TRBV14
clone size: NA

CDR3 protein: CAIRYGTSSSYEQYF
CDR3 DNA: TGTGCCATCAGATACGGGACTAGCAGCTCCTACGAGCAGTACTTC
J gene: TRBJ2-7
D gene: TRBD2
V gene: TRBV10-3
clone size: NA

CDR3 protein: CSVEGQGDTEVFF
CDR3 DNA: TGCAGCGTTGAAGGGCAGGGGGACACTGAAGTTTTCTTT
J gene: TRBJ1-1
D gene: TRBD1
V gene: TRBV29-1
clone size: NA

CDR3 protein: CTSNFGQTLGTEAFF
CDR3 DNA: TGTACCAGCAACTTCGGACAGACCCTGGGGACTGAAGCTTTCTTT
J gene: TRBJ1-1
D gene: NA
V gene: TRBV11-1
clone size: NA

CDR3 protein: CATSDSSSGSYEQYF
CDR3 DNA: TGCGCCACCAGTGACTCAAGTAGCGGGAGCTACGAGCAGTACTTC
J gene: TRBJ2-7
D gene: TRBD2
V gene: TRBV24-1
clone size: NA

CDR3 protein: CASSLIGDKEETQFF
CDR3 DNA: TGTGCCAGCAGCTTAATAGGGGACAAGGAAGAGACCCAGTTCTTC
J gene: TRBJ2-1
D gene: NA
V gene: TRBV11-2
clone size: NA

CDR3 protein: CAISPRTSGSLSSYEQYF
CDR3 DNA: TGTGCCATCAGCCCTCGGACTAGCGGGAGTTTGAGCTCCTACGAGCAGTACTTC
J gene: TRBJ2-7
D gene: TRBD2
V gene: TRBV7-8
clone size: NA